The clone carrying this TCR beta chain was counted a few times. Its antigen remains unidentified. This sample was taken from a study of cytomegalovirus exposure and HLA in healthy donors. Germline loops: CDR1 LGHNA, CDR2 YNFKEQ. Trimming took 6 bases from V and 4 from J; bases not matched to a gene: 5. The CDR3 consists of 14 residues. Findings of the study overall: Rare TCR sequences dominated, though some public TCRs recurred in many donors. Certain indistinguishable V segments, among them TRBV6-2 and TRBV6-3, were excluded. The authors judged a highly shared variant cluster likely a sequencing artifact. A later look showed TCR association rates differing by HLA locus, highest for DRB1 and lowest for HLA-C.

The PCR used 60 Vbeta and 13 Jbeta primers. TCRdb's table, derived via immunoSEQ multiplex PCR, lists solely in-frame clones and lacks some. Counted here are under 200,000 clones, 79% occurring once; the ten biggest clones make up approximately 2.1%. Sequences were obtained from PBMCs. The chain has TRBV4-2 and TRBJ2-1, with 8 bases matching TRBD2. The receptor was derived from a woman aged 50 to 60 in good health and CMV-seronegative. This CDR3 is CASRSSGSYNEQFF. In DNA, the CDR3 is TGTGCCAGCAGATCTAGCGGGTCATACAATGAGCAGTTCTTC.